This TCR beta chain was recovered during a study of early T cells in non-severe SARS-CoV-2 infection. Whole-study findings and limits: Anti-spike CD8 responses were favored in VDJdb matching, and private and CD4 specificities were missed.

This CDR3 spans 13 amino acids. The germline V gene encodes CDR1 ENHRY and CDR2 SYGVKD. Deletions cut 8 bases from V and 3 bases from J, with 11 bases between. Notes on this clonotype: The antigen is undetermined.

The TCR library protocol attached unique molecular identifiers to the individual cDNA molecules. Each CDR3 protein gets one entry after TCRdb re-called the 5' RACE reads with MiXCR. Of 85,000 to 100,000 distinct CDR3 sequences in the sample, over 15% were seen once. Sample: whole blood, taken at baseline. The rearrangement joins TRBV10-3 to TRBJ1-3; TRBD1 is a possible D gene (6 bases). The TCR was taken from an adult who was a healthcare worker with PCR-confirmed SARS-CoV-2 infection or an uninfected control (not recorded which). CDR3 nucleotides: TGTGCCATCGAAAGGGACAATGGAAACACCATATATTTT. This translates into CAIERDNGNTIYF.